The source of this T cell receptor (beta chain) is a study of Ad26.COV2.S vaccination and SARS-CoV-2 variants. Study summary: Administration of Ad26.COV2.S was intramuscular, either once or twice 56 days apart.

Clones were sequenced by immunoSEQ multiplex PCR, and TCRdb holds only the in-frame ones, with some missing. The profile shows over 400,000 clones, roughly 89% of them singletons. In the case of this clone: Antigen: not known. Other DNA sequences from this sample encode an identical CDR3 as well.

Study results and limitations: Using TCR breadth and depth analyses may have led to underestimated total T cell responses. Placebo recipients had lower spike-specific TCR breadth than vaccine recipients.

The treatment here: roughly 20 received Ad26.COV2.S at low or high dose, single or two shots; roughly 5 received placebo; per-sample allocation not given. All samples were drawn on day 63, counting from the first vaccine or placebo injection. Boston supplied an adult donor aged 18-55 years. Trimming pared 2 bases from V and 2 bases from J, leaving 6 bases between. The CDR3 is 13 amino acids. Germline-derived CDR1 and CDR2 are MNHNS and SASEGT. Here the sequenced sample was peripheral blood, taken in a trial of Ad26.COV2.S vaccine versus placebo. J is TRBJ1-2 and V is TRBV6-1; weak D call: TRBD1 (6 bases). This TCR came from a person aged 18-65 years who received the Ad26.COV2.S COVID-19 vaccine or a placebo. Here the CDR3 DNA reads TGTGCCAGCAGTGAACAGGGGAACTATGGCTACACCTTC. Translated: CASSEQGNYGYTF.